The clone carrying this T cell receptor (beta chain) was counted ten times or more. Authors of the study amplified TCR beta CDR3 regions from RNA transcripts. The HTBI primer set drove a first-round RT-PCR of the TCR CDR3. TCRdb reprocessed the multiplex PCR reads via MiXCR and lists one record per CDR3 protein. Of 530,000 or so distinct CDR3 sequences listed, about 15% are singletons. Lactation, pregnancy, other autoimmune disease or uncontrolled infection excluded patients. Orbital computed tomography, thyroid ultrasound, serum thyroxine and TRAb, and clinical symptoms together informed the diagnoses. The sample is drawn from a study of T cells in Graves' hyperthyroidism and ophthalmopathy. Per germline, CDR1 SGHRS and CDR2 YFSETQ. Trimming took 0 bases from V and 4 from J, leaving 10 bases between them. CDR3 length: 14 amino acids.

Specimen: blood. The receptor comes from a young woman with Graves' ophthalmopathy. The chain carries TRBV5-1 and TRBJ1-1; maybe TRBD1 (5 bases). The CDR3 region has the DNA TGCGCCAGCAGCTTGGAAGGGGTGGCCACTGAAGCTTTCTTT. This encodes CASSLEGVATEAFF.